These 14 T cell receptor beta chains were all obtained from the same sample, sequenced in a study of Tregs in tolerant kidney transplant recipients. Clones were read by immunoSEQ multiplex PCR, and TCRdb kept only the in-frame ones, dropping some. The repertoire has about 240,000 clones, about 86% of them found once; the top ten carry around 0.6%. The sequenced sample consisted of CD4+ T cells from blood. These receptors originate from a human donor in good health.

The CDR3 protein is CASSRRDRDPYTF. CDR3 in DNA: TGTGCCAGTAGTCGCCGGGACAGGGACCCCTACACCTTC. The chain is built from TRBV19 and TRBJ1-2, with 9 bases lining up with TRBD1. This CDR3 contains 13 residues. Losses at the gene ends were 5 bases for V and 10 bases for J; bases not matched to a gene: 8. CDR1 is LNHDA and CDR2 is SQIVND in the germline V gene (reference sequence).

The chain's CDR3 is CASSSDVPLNTGELFF. CDR3 DNA sequence: TGCGCCAGCAGCTCGGATGTCCCACTAAACACCGGGGAGCTGTTTTTT. J is TRBJ2-2 and V is TRBV5-1; D ambiguous. Germline V gives CDR1 SGHRS, CDR2 YFSETQ. The CDR3 sequence is 16 residues long. V dropped 3 bases and J dropped 2 bases, with 14 bases sitting between them. The complete variable domain, with remaining parts taken from reference TRBV5-1 and TRBJ2-2, reads KAGVTQTPRYLIKTRGQQVTLSCSPISGHRSVSWYQQTPGQGLQFLFEYFSETQRNKGNFPGRFSGRQFSNSRSEMNVSTLELGDSALYLCASSSDVPLNTGELFFGEGSRLTVL.

V usage is TRBV11-2 and J usage is TRBJ2-1, with 10 bases matching TRBD1. Germline V CDR1 and CDR2: SGHAT, FQNNGV. CDR3 length equals 17 residues. The junction had 14 bases not matched to a gene; V was cut back by 5 bases and J by 7 bases. CDR3 nucleotide sequence: TGTGCCAGCAGCGCCCGGCGGGGACAGGGGTATTCTAATGAGCAGTTCTTC. It translates to CASSARRGQGYSNEQFF.

This rearrangement joins TRBV7-2 to TRBJ1-5; 10 bases are a match to TRBD1. Germline values: CDR1 SGHTA, CDR2 FQGNSA. The CDR3 totals 15 residues. V was clipped by 5 bases and J by 7 bases; unmatched bases: 8. The DNA of the CDR3 is TGTGCCAGCAGCGATCGACAGGGGGCGAGGCAGCCCCAGCATTTT. Its translation: CASSDRQGARQPQHF.

The chain has TRBV5-1 and TRBJ1-5, with TRBD1 matching over 12 bases. Trimming took 3 bases from V and 6 from J; bases not matched to a gene: 7. Germline V gene data show CDR1 as SGHRS and CDR2 as YFSETQ. The CDR3 has 16 amino acids. CDR3 in amino acids: CASSSGTGGAGQPQHF. The CDR3 nucleotides are TGCGCCAGCAGCTCTGGGACAGGGGGCGCCGGTCAGCCCCAGCATTTT. Looking up the rest from reference TRBV5-1 and TRBJ1-5 gives the full variable domain: KAGVTQTPRYLIKTRGQQVTLSCSPISGHRSVSWYQQTPGQGLQFLFEYFSETQRNKGNFPGRFSGRQFSNSRSEMNVSTLELGDSALYLCASSSGTGGAGQPQHFGDGTRLSIL.

The chain uses TRBV27 and TRBJ1-1; TRBD1 might be the D (5 bases). V was trimmed by 4 bases and J by 5 bases, leaving 14 bases between them. The CDR3 totals 14 residues. CDR1 is MNHEY and CDR2 is SMNVEV in the germline V gene (reference sequence). The CDR3 DNA reads TGTGCCAGCAGTTCCGGACGGGGGGGTACTGAAGCTTTCTTT. Translating gives CASSSGRGGTEAFF.

The gene calls are TRBV5-1 and TRBJ2-1; 8 bases align to TRBD2. Germline CDR1 SGHRS, CDR2 YFSETQ. With 3 bases clipped from V and 2 bases from J, the junction kept 7 bases outside the gene matches. The CDR3 is 16 amino acids. Written as DNA, the CDR3 is TGCGCCAGCAGCTCCTTTGCGGGGGGCCCCTACAATGAGCAGTTCTTC. It encodes CASSSFAGGPYNEQFF.

V usage is TRBV5-1 and J usage is TRBJ2-2; D gene uncertain. CDR3 size: 14 residues. Between the trimmed V and J ends, which lost 4 bases and 1 base, there was a span of 8 bases. The germline gives CDR1 SGHRS, CDR2 YFSETQ. The chain's CDR3 is CASSLNMNTGELFF. In DNA form, the CDR3 reads TGCGCCAGCAGCCTCAACATGAACACCGGGGAGCTGTTTTTT.

The chain employs TRBV6-1 and TRBJ2-1; 8 positions agree with TRBD2. CDR3 size: 12 residues. Germline values: CDR1 MNHNS, CDR2 SASEGT. V lost 9 bases and J lost 5; bases outside the gene matches: 3. Here the CDR3 reads CARAGADNEQFF. The DNA for the CDR3 is TGTGCCAGAGCGGGAGCAGACAATGAGCAGTTCTTC.

The chain has TRBV11-2 and TRBJ2-2; 8 nucleotides match TRBD1. Trimming cost V 5 bases and J 4 bases; bases outside gene matches: 6. This CDR3 is 15 amino acids long. The germline gives CDR1 SGHAT, CDR2 FQNNGV. The CDR3 reads CASSVTGVGTGELFF. The CDR3, as DNA: TGTGCCAGCAGCGTGACAGGGGTTGGCACCGGGGAGCTGTTTTTT.

This clone was seen only a few times. The chain carries TRBV5-4 and TRBJ2-7, with D unresolved. The V gene lost 3 bases and the J gene lost 7 bases, with 8 bases spanning the gap. The CDR3 totals 11 residues. Germline-derived CDR1 and CDR2 are SGHNT and YYREEE (reference sequence). CDR3 sequence: CASSSGGEQYF. The CDR3 nucleotides are TGTGCCAGCAGCTCAGGTGGTGAGCAGTACTTC.

J is TRBJ2-2 and V is TRBV2, with D possibly matching TRBD1 (5 bases). Germline V gives CDR1 SNHLY, CDR2 FYNNEI. V was pared by 5 bases and J by 6 bases, with 16 bases between. The CDR3 is made up of 15 amino acids. CDR3 sequence: CASSQRQIRAGELFF. The CDR3 bases are TGTGCCAGCAGTCAGAGACAGATTCGGGCCGGGGAGCTGTTTTTT.

On this clone itself: One end of the junction varies from germline; a read error may be responsible. The chain uses TRBV4-1 and TRBJ1-1; TRBD1 might be the D (5 bases). Germline lookup yields CDR1 MGHRA and CDR2 YSYEKL. The CDR3 runs 15 residues. In DNA form, the CDR3 reads TGCGCCATCAGCCAAGAAGGGACCACGAACACTGAAGCTTTCTTT. Its translation: CAISQEGTTNTEAFF.

The V and J genes are TRBV19 and TRBJ1-2, with a weak D call TRBD1 (5 bases). Germline assignment: CDR1 LNHDA and CDR2 SQIVND (reference sequence). The CDR3 totals 12 residues. V was trimmed by 6 bases and J by 5 bases, leaving 10 bases between them. CDR3 nucleotide sequence: TGTGCCAGTAGCGACAGAGGGTATGGCTACACCTTC. Protein: CASSDRGYGYTF.